This TCR beta chain was identified in a study of blood T cell repertoires in COVID-19. The wider study: The origin of the acute and convalescent COVID-19 samples was the United States, Italy and Spain.

V was trimmed by 3 bases and J by 11 bases, leaving 13 bases between them. Germline CDR1 and CDR2: GTSNPN and SVGIG (reference sequence). The CDR3 has 11 residues. TCRdb's copy holds only in-frame clones and misses some; the assay was immunoSEQ multiplex PCR. The data hold 350,000 to 550,000 clones, with roughly nine tenths observed a single time. Participant-given clinical history determined each cohort assignment. Cohort 3 recovery required two negative PCRs, clearance, or symptom resolution. The receptor was derived from a man aged 30 to 39 who had recovered from COVID-19. Sequenced material: PBMCs or T cells enriched from blood (not recorded which). The rearrangement joins TRBV30 to TRBJ1-1; unclear D gene. The CDR3 DNA sequence: TGTGCCTGGAGACTCCAGGATTTGGCTTTCTTT. This codes for CAWRLQDLAFF.